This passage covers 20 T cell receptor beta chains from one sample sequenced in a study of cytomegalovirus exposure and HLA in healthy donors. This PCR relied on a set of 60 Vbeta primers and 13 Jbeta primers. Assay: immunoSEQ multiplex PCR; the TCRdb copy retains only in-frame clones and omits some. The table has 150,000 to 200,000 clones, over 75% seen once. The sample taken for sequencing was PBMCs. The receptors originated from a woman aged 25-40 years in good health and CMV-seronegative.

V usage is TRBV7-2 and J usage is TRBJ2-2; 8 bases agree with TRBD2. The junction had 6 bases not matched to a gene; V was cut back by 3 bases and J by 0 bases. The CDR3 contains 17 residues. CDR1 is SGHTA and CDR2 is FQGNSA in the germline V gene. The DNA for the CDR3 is TGTGCCAGCAGCTTGGCGGGGGGTCCTTCGAACACCGGGGAGCTGTTTTTT. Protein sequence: CASSLAGGPSNTGELFF.

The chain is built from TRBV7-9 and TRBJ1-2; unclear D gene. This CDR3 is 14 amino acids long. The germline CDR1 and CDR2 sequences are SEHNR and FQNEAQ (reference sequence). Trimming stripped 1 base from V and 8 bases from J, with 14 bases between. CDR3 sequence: CASSLGEVERGYTF. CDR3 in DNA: TGTGCCAGCAGCTTAGGCGAGGTTGAGAGAGGCTACACCTTC.

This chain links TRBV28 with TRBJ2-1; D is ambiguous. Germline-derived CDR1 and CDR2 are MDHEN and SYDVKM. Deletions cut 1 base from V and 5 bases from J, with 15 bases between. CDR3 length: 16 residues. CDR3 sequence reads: CASSLLAQIPHNEQFF. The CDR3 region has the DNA TGTGCCAGCAGTTTATTGGCACAGATTCCTCACAATGAGCAGTTCTTC.

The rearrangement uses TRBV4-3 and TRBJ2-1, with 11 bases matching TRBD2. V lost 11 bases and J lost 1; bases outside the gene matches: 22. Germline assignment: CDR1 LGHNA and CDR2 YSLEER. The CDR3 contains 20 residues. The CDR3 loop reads CACKGASGRLPLRSYNEQFF. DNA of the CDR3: TGCGCCTGCAAAGGGGCTAGCGGGAGGCTTCCCCTAAGGTCCTACAATGAGCAGTTCTTC.

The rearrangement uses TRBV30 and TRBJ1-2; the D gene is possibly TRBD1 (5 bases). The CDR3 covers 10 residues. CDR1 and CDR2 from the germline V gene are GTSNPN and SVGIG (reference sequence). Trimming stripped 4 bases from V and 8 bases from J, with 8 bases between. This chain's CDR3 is CAWKRGGYTF. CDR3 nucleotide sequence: TGTGCCTGGAAAAGGGGCGGCTACACCTTC. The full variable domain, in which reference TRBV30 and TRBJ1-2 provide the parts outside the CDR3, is SQTIHQWPATLVQPVGSPLSLECTVEGTSNPNLYWYRQAAGRGLQLLFYSVGIGQISSEVPQNLSASRPQDRQFILSSKKLLLSDSGFYLCAWKRGGYTFGSGTRLTVV.

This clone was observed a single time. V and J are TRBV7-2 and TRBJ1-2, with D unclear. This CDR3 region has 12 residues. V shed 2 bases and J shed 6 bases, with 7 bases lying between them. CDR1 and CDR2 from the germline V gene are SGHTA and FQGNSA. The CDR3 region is CASSLYRDGYTF. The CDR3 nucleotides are TGTGCCAGCAGCTTATACAGAGATGGCTACACCTTC.

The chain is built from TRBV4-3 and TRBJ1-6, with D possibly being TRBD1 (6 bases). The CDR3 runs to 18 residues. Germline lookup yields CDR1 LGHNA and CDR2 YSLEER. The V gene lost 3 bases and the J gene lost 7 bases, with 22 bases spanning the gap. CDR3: CASSHPEWAGELNSPLHF. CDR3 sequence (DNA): TGCGCCAGCAGCCATCCGGAGTGGGCAGGGGAATTGAATTCACCCCTCCACTTT.

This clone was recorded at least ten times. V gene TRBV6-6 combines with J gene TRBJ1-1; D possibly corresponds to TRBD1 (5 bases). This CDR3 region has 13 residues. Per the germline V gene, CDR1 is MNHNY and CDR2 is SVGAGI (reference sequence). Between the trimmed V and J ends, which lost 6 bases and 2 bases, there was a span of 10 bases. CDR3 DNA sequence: TGTGCCAGCAGAACCGACAGTAACACTGAAGCTTTCTTT. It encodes CASRTDSNTEAFF.

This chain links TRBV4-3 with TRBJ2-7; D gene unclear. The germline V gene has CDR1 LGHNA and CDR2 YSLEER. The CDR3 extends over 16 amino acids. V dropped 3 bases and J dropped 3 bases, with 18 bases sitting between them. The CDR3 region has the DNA TGCGCCAGCAGCCAGGGCAGCAACCGAGTTTTCTACGAGCAGTACTTC. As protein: CASSQGSNRVFYEQYF.

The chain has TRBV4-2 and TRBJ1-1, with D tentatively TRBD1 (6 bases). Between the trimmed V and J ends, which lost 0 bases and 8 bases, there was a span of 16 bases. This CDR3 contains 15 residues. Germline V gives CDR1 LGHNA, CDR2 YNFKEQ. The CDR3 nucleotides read TGTGCCAGCAGCCAAGAGGTGGGGGGGCCGGACGAAGCTTTCTTT. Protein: CASSQEVGGPDEAFF.

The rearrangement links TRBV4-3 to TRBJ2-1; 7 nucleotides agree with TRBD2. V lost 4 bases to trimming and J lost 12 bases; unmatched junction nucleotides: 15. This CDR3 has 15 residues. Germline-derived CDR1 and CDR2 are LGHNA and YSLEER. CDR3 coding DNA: TGCGCCAGCAGCCCCTTGGGGGGGAGCGCTGTAGGGCAGTTCTTC. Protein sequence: CASSPLGGSAVGQFF.

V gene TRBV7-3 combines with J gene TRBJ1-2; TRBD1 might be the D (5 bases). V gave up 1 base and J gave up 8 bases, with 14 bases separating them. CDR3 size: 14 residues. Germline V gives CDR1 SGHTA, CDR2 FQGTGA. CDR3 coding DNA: TGTGCCAGCAGCTTAAATCCTTCAGGGAACGGCTACACCTTC. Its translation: CASSLNPSGNGYTF.

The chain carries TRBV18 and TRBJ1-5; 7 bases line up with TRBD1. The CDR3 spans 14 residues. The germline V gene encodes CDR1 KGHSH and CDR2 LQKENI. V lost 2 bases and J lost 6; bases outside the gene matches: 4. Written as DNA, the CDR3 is TGTGCCAGCTCACCATCCAGGGGGAGTCAGCCCCAGCATTTT. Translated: CASSPSRGSQPQHF.

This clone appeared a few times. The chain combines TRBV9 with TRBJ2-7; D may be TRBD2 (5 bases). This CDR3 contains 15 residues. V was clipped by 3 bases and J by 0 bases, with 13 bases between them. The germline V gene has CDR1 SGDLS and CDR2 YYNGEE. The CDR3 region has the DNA TGTGCCAGCAGCGCCCTAGCCCAGAGCTCCTACGAGCAGTACTTC. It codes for CASSALAQSSYEQYF.

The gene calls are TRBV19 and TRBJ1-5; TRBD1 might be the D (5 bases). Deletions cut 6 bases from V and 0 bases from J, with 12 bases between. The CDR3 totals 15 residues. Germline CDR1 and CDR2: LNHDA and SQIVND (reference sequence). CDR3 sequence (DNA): TGTGCCAGTAGCTGGGGCGCGCTTAGCAATCAGCCCCAGCATTTT. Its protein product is CASSWGALSNQPQHF.

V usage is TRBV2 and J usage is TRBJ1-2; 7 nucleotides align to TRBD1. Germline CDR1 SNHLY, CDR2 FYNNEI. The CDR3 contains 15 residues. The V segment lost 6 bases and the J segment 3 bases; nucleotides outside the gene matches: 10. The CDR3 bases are TGTGCCAGCAGGGGACAGTTACTTAACGACTATGGCTACACCTTC. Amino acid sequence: CASRGQLLNDYGYTF.

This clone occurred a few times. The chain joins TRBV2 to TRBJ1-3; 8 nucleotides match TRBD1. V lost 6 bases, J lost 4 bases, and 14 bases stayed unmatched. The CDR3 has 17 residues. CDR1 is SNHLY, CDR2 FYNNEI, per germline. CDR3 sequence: CASSRGAGGASGNTIYF. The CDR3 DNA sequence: TGTGCCAGCAGCCGTGGGGCAGGGGGCGCTTCAGGAAACACCATATATTTT.

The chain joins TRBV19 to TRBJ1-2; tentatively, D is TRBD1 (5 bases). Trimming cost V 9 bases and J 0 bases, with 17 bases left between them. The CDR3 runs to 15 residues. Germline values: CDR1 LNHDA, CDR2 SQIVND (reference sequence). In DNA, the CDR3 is TGTGCCAGCTACAAAAAGACAGCCACTAACTATGGCTACACCTTC. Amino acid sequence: CASYKKTATNYGYTF. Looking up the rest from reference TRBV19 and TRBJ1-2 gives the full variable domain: DGGITQSPKYLFRKEGQNVTLSCEQNLNHDAMYWYRQDPGQGLRLIYYSQIVNDFQKGDIAEGYSVSREKKESFPLTVTSAQKNPTAFYLCASYKKTATNYGYTFGSGTRLTVV.

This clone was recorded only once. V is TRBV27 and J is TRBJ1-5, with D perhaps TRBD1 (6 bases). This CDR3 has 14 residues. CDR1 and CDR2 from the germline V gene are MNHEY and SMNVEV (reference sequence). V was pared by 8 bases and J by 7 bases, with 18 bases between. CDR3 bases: TGTGCCAGCCGCATACAGGGTATCAACCAGCCCCAGCATTTT. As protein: CASRIQGINQPQHF.

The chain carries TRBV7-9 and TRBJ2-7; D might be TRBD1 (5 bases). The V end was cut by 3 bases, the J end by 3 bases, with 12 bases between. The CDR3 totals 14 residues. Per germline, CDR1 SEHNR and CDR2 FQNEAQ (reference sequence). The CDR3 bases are TGTGCCAGCAGCTTCCAGGGTGGGCTCTACGAGCAGTACTTC. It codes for CASSFQGGLYEQYF.